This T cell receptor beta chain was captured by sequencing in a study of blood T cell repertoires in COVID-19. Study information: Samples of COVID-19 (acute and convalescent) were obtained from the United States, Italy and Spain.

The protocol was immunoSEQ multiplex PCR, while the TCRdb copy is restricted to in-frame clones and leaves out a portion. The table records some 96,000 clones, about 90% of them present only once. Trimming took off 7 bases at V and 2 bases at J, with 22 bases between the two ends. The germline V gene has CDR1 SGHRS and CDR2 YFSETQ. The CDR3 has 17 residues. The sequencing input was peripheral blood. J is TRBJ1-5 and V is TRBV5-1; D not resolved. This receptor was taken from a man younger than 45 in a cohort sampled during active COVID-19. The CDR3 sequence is CASSPGLNTIGNQPQHF. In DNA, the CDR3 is TGCGCCAGCTCCCCGGGTCTAAATACTATAGGCAATCAGCCCCAGCATTTT.